The clone carrying this T cell receptor (beta chain) was detected a few times. The junction shows a germline mismatch at one end, possibly a read error. With a J-beta primer mix and a sample-barcoded 5' primer, a second PCR ran 7 to 11 cycles. A single record per CDR3 protein comes from TCRdb applying MiXCR to the 5' RACE reads. Among 1.5 million to 2 million distinct CDR3 sequences listed, about 28% were seen once. CDR3 length: 19 residues. Germline V gene lookup returns CDR1 SGHTA and CDR2 FQGNSA. The sample, around 10 milliliters of peripheral blood, was drawn from each donor. This entry is derived from a study of blood T cells in healthy people across ages. The wider study: When template switching was applied, about one barcoded beta molecule was captured per two T cells.

This sequence originates from a woman aged 25 to 45 in good health. The sample taken for sequencing was blood. The chain uses TRBV7-2 and TRBJ2-4, with TRBD2 matching over 12 bases. CDR3: CASGLAVLAGGRAKNIQYF. The CDR3 bases are TGTGCCAGCGGCTTAGCGGTCCTAGCGGGAGGGCGAGCCAAAAACATTCAGTACTTC. The full variable domain, rest sourced from reference TRBV7-2 and TRBJ2-4, is GAGVSQSPSNKVTEKGKDVELRCDPISGHTALYWYRQSLGQGLEFLIYFQGNSAPDKSGLPSDRFSAERTGGSVSTLTIQRTQQEDSAVYLCASGLAVLAGGRAKNIQYFGAGTRLSVL.